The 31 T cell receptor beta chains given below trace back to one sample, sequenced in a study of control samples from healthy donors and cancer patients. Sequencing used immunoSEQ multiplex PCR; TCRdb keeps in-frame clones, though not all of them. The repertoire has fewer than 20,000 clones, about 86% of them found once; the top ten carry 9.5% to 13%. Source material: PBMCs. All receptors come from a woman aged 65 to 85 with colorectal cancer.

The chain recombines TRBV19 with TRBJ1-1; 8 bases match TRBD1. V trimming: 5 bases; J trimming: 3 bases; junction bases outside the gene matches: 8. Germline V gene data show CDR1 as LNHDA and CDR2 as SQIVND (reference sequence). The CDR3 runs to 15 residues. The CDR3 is CASSVDRGGDTEAFF. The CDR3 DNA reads TGTGCCAGTAGTGTCGACAGGGGTGGGGACACTGAAGCTTTCTTT.

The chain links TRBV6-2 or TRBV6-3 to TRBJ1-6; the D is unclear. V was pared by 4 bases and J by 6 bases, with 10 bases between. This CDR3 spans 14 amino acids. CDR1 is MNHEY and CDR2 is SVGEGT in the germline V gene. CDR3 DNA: TGTGCCAGCAGTTCCCGGGCCTTTAATTCACCCCTCCACTTT. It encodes CASSSRAFNSPLHF.

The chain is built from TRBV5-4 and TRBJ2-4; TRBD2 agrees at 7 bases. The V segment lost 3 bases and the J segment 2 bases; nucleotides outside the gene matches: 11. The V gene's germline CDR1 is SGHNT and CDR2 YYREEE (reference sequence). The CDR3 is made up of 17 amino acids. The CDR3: CASSSTASGGTKNIQYF. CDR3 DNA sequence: TGTGCCAGCAGCTCCACGGCTAGCGGAGGTACCAAAAACATTCAGTACTTC.

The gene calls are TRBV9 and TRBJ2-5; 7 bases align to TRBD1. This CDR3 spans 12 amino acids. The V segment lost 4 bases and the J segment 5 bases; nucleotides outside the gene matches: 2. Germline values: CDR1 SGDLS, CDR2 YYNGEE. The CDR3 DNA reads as TGTGCCAGCAGCCTCAGGGGGGAGACCCAGTACTTC. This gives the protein CASSLRGETQYF. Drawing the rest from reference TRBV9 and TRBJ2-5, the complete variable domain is DSGVTQTPKHLITATGQRVTLRCSPRSGDLSVYWYQQSLDQGLQFLIQYYNGEERAKGNILERFSAQQFPDLHSELNLSSLELGDSALYFCASSLRGETQYFGPGTRLLVL.

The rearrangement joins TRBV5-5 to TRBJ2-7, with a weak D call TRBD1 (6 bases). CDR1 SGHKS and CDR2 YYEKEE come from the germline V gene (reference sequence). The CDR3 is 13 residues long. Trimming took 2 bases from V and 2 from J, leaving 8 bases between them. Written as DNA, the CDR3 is TGTGCCAGCAGCTTACAGGGTACCTACGAGCAGTACTTC. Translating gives CASSLQGTYEQYF.

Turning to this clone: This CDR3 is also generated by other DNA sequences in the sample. In nucleotides, the CDR3 is TGTGCCAGCAGTGGCAGGCAAAACACTGAAGCTTTCTTT. It yields the protein CASSGRQNTEAFF. The genes are TRBV2 and TRBJ1-1, with unresolved D. The CDR3 runs to 13 residues. V shed 4 bases and J shed 2 bases, with 8 bases lying between them. In germline, CDR1 is SNHLY, CDR2 FYNNEI.

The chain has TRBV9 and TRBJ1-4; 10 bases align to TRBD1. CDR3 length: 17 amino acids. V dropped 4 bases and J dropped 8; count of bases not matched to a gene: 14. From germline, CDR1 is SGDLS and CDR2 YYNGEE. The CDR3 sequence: CASSRRDRGIGEEKLFF. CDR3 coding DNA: TGTGCCAGCAGCCGACGGGACAGGGGAATTGGAGAGGAAAAACTGTTTTTT.

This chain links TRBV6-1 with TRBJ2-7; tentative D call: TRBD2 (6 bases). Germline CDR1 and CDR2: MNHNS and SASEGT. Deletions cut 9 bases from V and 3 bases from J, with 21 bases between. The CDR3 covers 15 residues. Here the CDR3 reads CASSDGDSPYYEQYF. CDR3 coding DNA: TGTGCCAGTTCCGACGGGGACTCGCCCTACTACGAGCAGTACTTC.

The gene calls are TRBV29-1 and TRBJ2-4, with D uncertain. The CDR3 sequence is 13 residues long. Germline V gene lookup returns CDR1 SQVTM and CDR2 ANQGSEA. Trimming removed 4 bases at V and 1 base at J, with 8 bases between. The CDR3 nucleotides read TGCAGCGTTGTTTGGGTGGCCAAAAACATTCAGTACTTC. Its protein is CSVVWVAKNIQYF.

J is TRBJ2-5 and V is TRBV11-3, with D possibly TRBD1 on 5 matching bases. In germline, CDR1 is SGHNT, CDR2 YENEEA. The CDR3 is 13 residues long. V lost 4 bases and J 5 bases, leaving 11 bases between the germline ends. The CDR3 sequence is CASSSQGLETQYF. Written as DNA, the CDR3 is TGTGCCAGCAGCTCCCAGGGATTGGAGACCCAGTACTTC.

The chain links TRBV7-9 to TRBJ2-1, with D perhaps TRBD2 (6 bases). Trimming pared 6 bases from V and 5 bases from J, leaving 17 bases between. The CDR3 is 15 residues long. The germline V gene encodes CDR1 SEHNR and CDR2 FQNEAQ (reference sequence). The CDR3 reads CASRNWRAEDNEQFF. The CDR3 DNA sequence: TGTGCCAGCAGGAATTGGAGGGCGGAGGACAATGAGCAGTTCTTC.

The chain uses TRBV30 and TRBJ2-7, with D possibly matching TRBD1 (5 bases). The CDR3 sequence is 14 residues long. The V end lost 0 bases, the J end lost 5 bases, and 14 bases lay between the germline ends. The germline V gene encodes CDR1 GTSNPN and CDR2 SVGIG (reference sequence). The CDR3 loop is CAWSVSGWENEQYF. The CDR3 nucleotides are TGTGCCTGGAGTGTATCAGGGTGGGAAAACGAGCAGTACTTC.

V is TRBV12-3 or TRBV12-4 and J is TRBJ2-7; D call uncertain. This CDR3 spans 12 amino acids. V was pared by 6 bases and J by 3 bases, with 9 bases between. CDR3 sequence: CASRSVSYEQYF. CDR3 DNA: TGTGCCAGCAGAAGTGTAAGCTACGAGCAGTACTTC.

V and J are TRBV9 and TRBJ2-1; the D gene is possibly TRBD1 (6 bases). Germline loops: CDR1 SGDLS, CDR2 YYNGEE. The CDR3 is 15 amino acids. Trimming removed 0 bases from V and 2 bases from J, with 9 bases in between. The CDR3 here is CASSVGQEAYNEQFF. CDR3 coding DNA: TGTGCCAGCAGCGTAGGACAGGAGGCCTACAATGAGCAGTTCTTC. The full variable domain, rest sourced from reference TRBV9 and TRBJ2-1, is DSGVTQTPKHLITATGQRVTLRCSPRSGDLSVYWYQQSLDQGLQFLIQYYNGEERAKGNILERFSAQQFPDLHSELNLSSLELGDSALYFCASSVGQEAYNEQFFGPGTRLTVL.

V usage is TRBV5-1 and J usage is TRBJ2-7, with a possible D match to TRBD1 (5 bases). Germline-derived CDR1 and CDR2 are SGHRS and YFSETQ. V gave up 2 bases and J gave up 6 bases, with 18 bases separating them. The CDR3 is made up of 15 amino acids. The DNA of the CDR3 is TGCGCCAGCAGCTTTGGGCCCCCTGGGGCTGGCGAGCAGTACTTC. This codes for CASSFGPPGAGEQYF.

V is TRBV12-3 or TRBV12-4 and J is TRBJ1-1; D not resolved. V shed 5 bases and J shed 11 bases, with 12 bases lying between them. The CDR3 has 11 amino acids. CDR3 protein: CASSAVGRAFF. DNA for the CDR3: TGTGCCAGCAGTGCCGTTGGCCGGGCTTTCTTT.

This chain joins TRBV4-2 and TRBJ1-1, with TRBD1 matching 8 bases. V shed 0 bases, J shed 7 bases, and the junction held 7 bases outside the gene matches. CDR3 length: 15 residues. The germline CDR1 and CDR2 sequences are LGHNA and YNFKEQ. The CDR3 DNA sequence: TGTGCCAGCAGCCAAGACCAGGGGGCCATTTATGAAGCTTTCTTT. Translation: CASSQDQGAIYEAFF.

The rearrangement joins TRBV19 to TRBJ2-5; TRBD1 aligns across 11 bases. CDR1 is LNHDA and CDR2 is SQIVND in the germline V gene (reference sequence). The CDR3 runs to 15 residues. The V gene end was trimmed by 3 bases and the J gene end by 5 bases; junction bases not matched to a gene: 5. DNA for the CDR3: TGTGCCAGTAGTATCCCGGGACAGGGGGTTGAGACCCAGTACTTC. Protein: CASSIPGQGVETQYF.

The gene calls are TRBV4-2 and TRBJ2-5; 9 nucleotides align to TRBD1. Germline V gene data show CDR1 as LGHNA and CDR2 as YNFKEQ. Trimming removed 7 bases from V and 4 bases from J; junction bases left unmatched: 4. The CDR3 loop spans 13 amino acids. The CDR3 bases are TGTGCCAGCAACCAGGACAGGGGAGAGACCCAGTACTTC. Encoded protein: CASNQDRGETQYF.

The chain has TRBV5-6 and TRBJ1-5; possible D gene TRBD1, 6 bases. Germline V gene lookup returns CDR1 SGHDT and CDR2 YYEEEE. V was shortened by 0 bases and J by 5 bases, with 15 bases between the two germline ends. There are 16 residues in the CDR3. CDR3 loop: CASSLATGRHDQPQHF. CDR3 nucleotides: TGTGCCAGCAGCTTGGCCACAGGGAGGCATGATCAGCCCCAGCATTTT.

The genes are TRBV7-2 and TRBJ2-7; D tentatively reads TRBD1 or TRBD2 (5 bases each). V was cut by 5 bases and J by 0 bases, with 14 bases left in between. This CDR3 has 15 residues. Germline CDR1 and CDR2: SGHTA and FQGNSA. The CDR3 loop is CASSPSWGYSYEQYF. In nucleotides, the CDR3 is TGTGCCAGCAGCCCGAGCTGGGGGTACTCCTACGAGCAGTACTTC.

The CDR3 DNA sequence: TGTGCCAGCAGCTTCCCGTTGGGACAGGACTATGGCTACACCTTC. Amino acid sequence: CASSFPLGQDYGYTF. The genes are TRBV5-4 and TRBJ1-2; 8 nucleotides line up with TRBD1. J lost 3 bases, V lost 2 bases, and 6 bases had no gene match. The germline V gene encodes CDR1 SGHNT and CDR2 YYREEE (reference sequence). CDR3 size: 15 residues.

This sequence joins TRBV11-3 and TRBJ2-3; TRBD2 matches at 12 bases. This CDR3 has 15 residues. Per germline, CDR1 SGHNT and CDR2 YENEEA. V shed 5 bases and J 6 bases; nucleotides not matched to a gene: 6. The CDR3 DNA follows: TGTGCCAGCAGCCCACTAGCGGGGGGCGTCGATACGCAGTATTTT. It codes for CASSPLAGGVDTQYF. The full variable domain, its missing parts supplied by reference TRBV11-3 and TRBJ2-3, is EAGVVQSPRYKIIEKKQPVAFWCNPISGHNTLYWYLQNLGQGPELLIRYENEEAVDDSQLPKDRFSAERLKGVDSTLKIQPAELGDSAVYLCASSPLAGGVDTQYFGPGTRLTVL.

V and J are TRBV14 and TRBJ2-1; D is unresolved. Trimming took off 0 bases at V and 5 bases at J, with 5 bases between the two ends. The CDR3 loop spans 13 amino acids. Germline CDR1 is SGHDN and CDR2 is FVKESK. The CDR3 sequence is CASSQDRHNEQFF. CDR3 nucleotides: TGTGCCAGCAGCCAAGATAGGCACAATGAGCAGTTCTTC.

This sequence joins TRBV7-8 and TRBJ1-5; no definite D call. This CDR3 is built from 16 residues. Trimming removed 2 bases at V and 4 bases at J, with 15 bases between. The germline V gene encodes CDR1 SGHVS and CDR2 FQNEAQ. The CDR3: CASSLKDNSGNQPQHF. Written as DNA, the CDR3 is TGTGCCAGCAGCTTAAAAGACAATTCGGGGAATCAGCCCCAGCATTTT.

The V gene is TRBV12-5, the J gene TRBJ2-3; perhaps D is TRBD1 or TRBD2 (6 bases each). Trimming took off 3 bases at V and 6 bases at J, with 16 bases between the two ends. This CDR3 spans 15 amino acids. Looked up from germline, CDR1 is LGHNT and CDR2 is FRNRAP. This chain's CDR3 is CASGFGRGRADTQYF. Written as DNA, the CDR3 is TGTGCTAGTGGTTTCGGCCGGGGGCGGGCGGATACGCAGTATTTT.

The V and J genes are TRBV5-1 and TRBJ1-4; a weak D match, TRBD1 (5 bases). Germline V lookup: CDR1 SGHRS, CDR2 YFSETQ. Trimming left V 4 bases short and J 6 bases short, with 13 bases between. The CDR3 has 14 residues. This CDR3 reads CASSGGRYDEKLFF. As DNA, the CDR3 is TGCGCCAGCAGCGGGGGAAGGTACGATGAAAAACTGTTTTTT.

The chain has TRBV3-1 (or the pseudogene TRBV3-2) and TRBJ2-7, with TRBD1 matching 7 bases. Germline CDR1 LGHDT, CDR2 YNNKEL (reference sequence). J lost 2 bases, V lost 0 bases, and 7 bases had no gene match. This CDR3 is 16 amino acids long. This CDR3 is CASSQERWTGPYEQYF. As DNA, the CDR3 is TGTGCCAGCAGCCAAGAAAGGTGGACAGGTCCCTACGAGCAGTACTTC.

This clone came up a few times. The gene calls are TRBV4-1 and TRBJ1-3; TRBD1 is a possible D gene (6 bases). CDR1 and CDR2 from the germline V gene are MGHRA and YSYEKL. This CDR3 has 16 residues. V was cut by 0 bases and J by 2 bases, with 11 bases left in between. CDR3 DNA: TGCGCCAGCAGCCAAGATCTGGGGGCGGCTGGAAACACCATATATTTT. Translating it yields CASSQDLGAAGNTIYF.

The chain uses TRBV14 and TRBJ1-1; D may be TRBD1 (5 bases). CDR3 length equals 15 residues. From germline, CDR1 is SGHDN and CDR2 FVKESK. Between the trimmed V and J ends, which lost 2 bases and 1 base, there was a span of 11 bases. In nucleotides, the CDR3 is TGTGCCAGCAGCCAATTGAAGGGGTCGAACACTGAAGCTTTCTTT. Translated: CASSQLKGSNTEAFF.

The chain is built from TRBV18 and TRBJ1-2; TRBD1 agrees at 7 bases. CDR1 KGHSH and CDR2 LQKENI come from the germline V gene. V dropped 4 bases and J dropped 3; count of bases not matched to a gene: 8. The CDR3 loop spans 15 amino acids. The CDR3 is CASSRNRGFDYGYTF. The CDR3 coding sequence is TGTGCCAGCTCACGGAACAGGGGTTTTGACTATGGCTACACCTTC.